Below, 20 T cell receptor beta chains from the same sample are listed, as sequenced in a study of Ad26.COV2.S vaccination and SARS-CoV-2 variants. Data came from immunoSEQ multiplex PCR; TCRdb stores just in-frame clones and leaves some out. The sample records about 350,000 clones, approximately 86% being singletons. Described treatment: around 19 received Ad26.COV2.S at low or high dose, single or two shots; roughly five received placebo; per-sample allocation not given. Collection of the samples took place on day 63 after the first injection of vaccine or placebo. This sample comprised peripheral blood, obtained in a trial of Ad26.COV2.S vaccine versus placebo. The receptors stem from a person between 18 and 65 years old who received the Ad26.COV2.S COVID-19 vaccine or a placebo.

The rearrangement joins TRBV28 to TRBJ2-3; perhaps TRBD2 as D (5 bases). Germline V gene lookup returns CDR1 MDHEN and CDR2 SYDVKM. The CDR3 has 14 amino acids. V lost 7 bases to trimming and J lost 3 bases, with 14 bases between them. The CDR3 region has the DNA TGTGCCAGCACGAGGAGGACTGAGACAGATACGCAGTATTTT. Its protein is CASTRRTETDTQYF.

Ten or more counts support this clone. The rearrangement links TRBV2 to TRBJ1-5, with unresolved D. Trimming took off 2 bases at V and 5 bases at J, with 10 bases between the two ends. The CDR3 totals 14 residues. The germline V gene encodes CDR1 SNHLY and CDR2 FYNNEI. The CDR3 DNA reads as TGTGCCAGCAGTGAAAATCAGCCATATCAGCCCCAGCATTTT. This codes for CASSENQPYQPQHF.

The chain combines TRBV4-3 with TRBJ2-2, with D tentatively TRBD1 or TRBD2 (6 bases each). Deletions cut 4 bases from V and 2 bases from J, with 11 bases between. CDR3 length equals 15 residues. Germline V gives CDR1 LGHNA, CDR2 YSLEER. The CDR3 here is CASSRGDTNTGELFF. The CDR3 DNA follows: TGCGCCAGCAGCCGCGGGGACACCAACACCGGGGAGCTGTTTTTT.

To note about this clone: One end of the junction fails to match germline, which may point to a read error. This sequence joins TRBV5-6 and TRBJ2-1; no definite D call. The germline CDR1 and CDR2 sequences are SGHDT and YYEEEE. The length of the CDR3 is 14 residues. CDR3 DNA: TGTGCCAGCAGATTGGACGTACTCTGGAATGAGCAGTTCTTC. Its protein is CASRLDVLWNEQFF.

The chain employs TRBV12-1 and TRBJ2-7; no check of the table's D call, TRBD2, against the DNA was made. TRBV12-1 constitutes a pseudogene. The CDR3 sequence is 18 residues long. The CDR3 loop reads CASSCPGLADLLGCEQYF. As DNA, the CDR3 is TGTGCCAGCAGCTGTCCGGGACTAGCGGACCTCCTTGGATGCGAGCAGTACTTC.

The V and J genes are TRBV7-9 and TRBJ1-1; D ambiguous. V lost 11 bases and J 0 bases, leaving 19 bases between the germline ends. The germline CDR1 and CDR2 sequences are SEHNR and FQNEAQ (reference sequence). This CDR3 region has 15 residues. The CDR3 is CAGDRGTYMNTEAFF. The CDR3 DNA is TGTGCCGGCGATCGGGGTACGTACATGAACACTGAAGCTTTCTTT.

The chain employs TRBV6-2 or TRBV6-3 and TRBJ2-1, with 7 bases fitting TRBD2. Germline CDR1 MNHEY, CDR2 SVGEGT. Germline trimming cut 5 bases from V and 10 bases from J; bases unmatched to any gene: 8. The CDR3 consists of 13 residues. CDR3 DNA sequence: TGTGCCAGCAGTAAACGGACTAGTTTCGAGCAGTTCTTC. Its translation: CASSKRTSFEQFF.

This sequence joins TRBV12-5 and TRBJ1-2; 8 nucleotides line up with TRBD1. Trimming took 5 bases from V and 0 from J; bases not matched to a gene: 8. This CDR3 has 16 amino acids. Germline assignment: CDR1 LGHNT and CDR2 FRNRAP. CDR3 sequence reads: CASGGRQGSANYGYTF. The CDR3 DNA reads TGTGCTAGTGGTGGCCGACAGGGGTCGGCTAACTATGGCTACACCTTC.

The chain carries TRBV29-1 and TRBJ1-4; tentatively, D is TRBD1 (5 bases). Trimming shortened V by 0 bases and J by 8 bases, and 16 bases separated the two germline ends. This CDR3 is 15 amino acids long. Germline assignment: CDR1 SQVTM and CDR2 ANQGSEA. Here the CDR3 DNA reads TGCAGCGTTGAAGAGCCGGGACCGCGAAGAGAAAAACTGTTTTTT. It yields the protein CSVEEPGPRREKLFF.

The chain carries TRBV11-1 and TRBJ2-7, with 9 bases that match TRBD2. Germline V gene lookup returns CDR1 SGHAT and CDR2 FQDESV (reference sequence). The V segment lost 3 bases and the J segment 6 bases; nucleotides outside the gene matches: 3. The CDR3 consists of 13 residues. CDR3 in DNA: TGTGCCAGCAGCTTTGGGACTAGCACCGAGCAGTACTTC. Its translation: CASSFGTSTEQYF.

This clone was detected only once. The rearrangement links TRBV5-1 to TRBJ1-5; D is unresolved. Germline-derived CDR1 and CDR2 are SGHRS and YFSETQ. Trimming removed 0 bases at V and 4 bases at J, with 8 bases between. The CDR3 runs 14 residues. The CDR3 coding sequence is TGCGCCAGCAGCTTGGGCACGGAAAATCAGCCCCAGCATTTT. Amino acid sequence: CASSLGTENQPQHF.

The CDR3 here is CATSESGAYGYTF. The CDR3 DNA reads as TGTGCCACCAGTGAGTCAGGGGCTTATGGCTACACCTTC. V and J are TRBV24-1 and TRBJ1-2; TRBD1 might be the D (6 bases). Trimming took 4 bases from V and 5 from J, leaving 10 bases between them. This CDR3 is built from 13 residues. Germline lookup yields CDR1 KGHDR and CDR2 SFDVKD.

The J gene is TRBJ1-4, the V gene TRBV21-1. TRBV21-1 is a pseudogene locus. CDR3 size: 12 residues. This CDR3 is CASSKVGGKLFF. CDR3 sequence (DNA): TGTGCCAGCAGCAAAGTCGGTGGAAAACTGTTTTTT.

The sample holds one count of this clone. V usage is TRBV10-3 and J usage is TRBJ2-3, with 11 bases matching TRBD1. In germline, CDR1 is ENHRY, CDR2 SYGVKD. The CDR3 is 15 amino acids. V gave up 10 bases and J gave up 4 bases; unmatched junction bases: 10. Written as DNA, the CDR3 is TGTGCCACCAAGAGGGGACAGGGGGTTTCAGATACGCAGTATTTT. This codes for CATKRGQGVSDTQYF.

The chain uses TRBV7-2 and TRBJ2-7; 8 nucleotides match TRBD1. The CDR3 totals 14 residues. Germline-derived CDR1 and CDR2 are SGHTA and FQGNSA. V was pared by 5 bases and J by 3 bases, with 6 bases of the junction left unmatched. DNA of the CDR3: TGTGCCAGCAGCCCCCGGGACAGGCACTACGAGCAGTACTTC. Translation gives CASSPRDRHYEQYF.

The chain couples TRBV24-1 to TRBJ2-1; no clear D gene. Germline V CDR1 and CDR2: KGHDR, SFDVKD. The CDR3 extends over 12 amino acids. V lost 0 bases and J lost 8, with 4 bases in between. For the CDR3, the DNA is TGTGCCACCAGTGATTTGCGGGATGAGCAGTTCTTC. It translates to CATSDLRDEQFF.

This clone appeared once. The gene calls are TRBV28 and TRBJ2-6, with 9 bases fitting TRBD1. The germline gives CDR1 MDHEN, CDR2 SYDVKM. With V trimmed by 5 bases and J by 7 bases, 9 bases remained unmatched. This CDR3 contains 16 residues. The CDR3 sequence: CASSPRTGVIANVLTF. In DNA, the CDR3 is TGTGCCAGCAGTCCTCGGACAGGGGTAATAGCCAACGTCCTGACTTTC.

The CDR3: CASSLGSGGASGSYNSPLHF. CDR3 in DNA: TGCGCCAGCAGCTTGGGGTCAGGGGGCGCTTCGGGCTCCTATAATTCACCCCTCCACTTT. V is TRBV5-1 and J is TRBJ1-6; 8 nucleotides align to TRBD1. The V gene end was trimmed by 0 bases and the J gene end by 0 bases; junction bases not matched to a gene: 11. The CDR3 contains 20 residues. CDR1 SGHRS and CDR2 YFSETQ come from the germline V gene.

This chain links TRBV11-2 with TRBJ2-3; TRBD1 agrees at 8 bases. There are 16 residues in the CDR3. The germline gives CDR1 SGHAT, CDR2 FQNNGV. With 1 base clipped from V and 2 bases from J, the junction kept 5 bases outside the gene matches. Here the CDR3 DNA reads TGTGCCAGCAGCTTAGCTTCGGACAGGGCCACAGATACGCAGTATTTT. It translates to CASSLASDRATDTQYF. The entire variable domain, with the rest obtained from reference TRBV11-2 and TRBJ2-3, is as follows: EAGVAQSPRYKIIEKRQSVAFWCNPISGHATLYWYQQILGQGPKLLIQFQNNGVVDDSQLPKDRFSAERLKGVDSTLKIQPAKLEDSAVYLCASSLASDRATDTQYFGPGTRLTVL.

This chain uses TRBV6-5 with TRBJ2-1, with D possibly TRBD1 on 6 matching bases. The CDR3 sequence is 13 residues long. V was clipped by 4 bases and J by 7 bases, with 11 bases between them. CDR1 MNHEY and CDR2 SVGAGI come from the germline V gene. CDR3 in amino acids: CASSFRGDNEQFF. DNA for the CDR3: TGTGCCAGCAGTTTCAGGGGCGATAATGAGCAGTTCTTC.